Shown below are 18 T cell receptor beta chains from a single sample sequenced in a study of cytomegalovirus exposure and HLA in healthy donors. Here immunoSEQ multiplex PCR was the method, and the copy in TCRdb shows in-frame clones only, minus some. The sample has some 150,000 clones; roughly 89% are singletons. The material sequenced was PBMCs. These receptor sequences come from a woman aged 18-30 years in good health and CMV-seropositive.

Written as DNA, the CDR3 is TGTGCCAGCAGCGTAACAGGGGGCTATGGCTACACCTTC. It codes for CASSVTGGYGYTF. The rearrangement links TRBV7-2 to TRBJ1-2; 8 nucleotides align to TRBD1. Trimming cost V 5 bases and J 4 bases; bases outside gene matches: 3. The CDR3 covers 13 residues. Germline assignment: CDR1 SGHTA and CDR2 FQGNSA.

V and J are TRBV11-2 and TRBJ1-2; a weak D match, TRBD1 (6 bases). The V end was cut by 1 base, the J end by 8 bases, with 11 bases between. This CDR3 has 13 residues. Germline CDR1 reads SGHAT; CDR2 reads FQNNGV. The chain's CDR3 is CASSLARGEGYTF. CDR3 nucleotides: TGTGCCAGCAGCTTAGCCAGGGGTGAGGGCTACACCTTC.

The chain uses TRBV10-3 and TRBJ2-3; the D gene is possibly TRBD2 (6 bases). CDR3 length: 14 residues. Germline loops: CDR1 ENHRY, CDR2 SYGVKD. The V end was cut by 1 base, the J end by 4 bases, with 9 bases between. CDR3 bases: TGTGCCATCAGTGAGTTACTAGCTTCAGATACGCAGTATTTT. Its translation is CAISELLASDTQYF.

CDR3 coding DNA: TGTGCCAGCAGCTTAGGAGGGTCCCTCGAGCAGTACTTC. It specifies CASSLGGSLEQYF. The chain uses TRBV11-3 and TRBJ2-7, with D possibly matching TRBD2 (5 bases). The CDR3 runs to 13 residues. Trimming stripped 1 base from V and 6 bases from J, with 10 bases between. Germline V CDR1 and CDR2: SGHNT, YENEEA.

V usage is TRBV7-8 and J usage is TRBJ1-2; D not resolved. The CDR3 is 16 amino acids. The germline V gene encodes CDR1 SGHVS and CDR2 FQNEAQ. V lost 5 bases and J 4 bases, leaving 20 bases between the germline ends. The CDR3 nucleotides are TGTGCCAGCAGCGGTTCCGGCCGCCTGCTAGGCTATGGCTACACCTTC. This sequence encodes CASSGSGRLLGYGYTF.

The gene calls are TRBV7-3 and TRBJ2-1; 14 bases match TRBD2. Germline V gene lookup returns CDR1 SGHTA and CDR2 FQGTGA. The CDR3 length is 19 residues. With 1 base clipped from V and 6 bases from J, the junction kept 11 bases outside the gene matches. CDR3 in amino acids: CASSLNPGTSGRLFNEQFF. As DNA, the CDR3 is TGTGCCAGCAGCTTAAATCCGGGGACTAGCGGGAGATTATTCAATGAGCAGTTCTTC.

The chain has TRBV5-6 and TRBJ2-3, with 11 bases fitting TRBD2. Germline V gene lookup returns CDR1 SGHDT and CDR2 YYEEEE. V shed 0 bases and J 3 bases; nucleotides not matched to a gene: 6. The CDR3 covers 17 residues. CDR3 loop: CASSLGPSGRLTDTQYF. The CDR3 coding sequence is TGTGCCAGCAGCTTGGGGCCTAGCGGGAGGTTAACAGATACGCAGTATTTT.

The chain links TRBV5-1 to TRBJ2-7; 8 nucleotides match TRBD1. The CDR3 spans 16 residues. With 0 bases clipped from V and 5 bases from J, the junction kept 10 bases outside the gene matches. In germline, CDR1 is SGHRS, CDR2 YFSETQ. CDR3 residues: CASSLDLRQGIDEQYF. The CDR3 region has the DNA TGCGCCAGCAGCTTGGATCTGAGACAGGGGATTGACGAGCAGTACTTC.

This clone was seen just once. This chain uses TRBV20-1 with TRBJ2-7; a weak D match, TRBD2 (5 bases). The germline V gene has CDR1 DFQATT and CDR2 SNEGSKA (reference sequence). V gave up 3 bases and J gave up 4 bases, with 7 bases separating them. There are 11 residues in the CDR3. The CDR3 sequence is CSASRTYEQYF. The CDR3 nucleotides are TGCAGTGCTAGTCGGACTTACGAGCAGTACTTC.

The chain has TRBV15 and TRBJ2-6, with a possible D match to TRBD2 (5 bases). This CDR3 is built from 14 residues. Per the germline V gene, CDR1 is LNHNV and CDR2 is YYDKDF (reference sequence). Trimming left V 6 bases short and J 0 bases short, with 6 bases between. The CDR3: CATSRDSGANVLTF. CDR3 sequence (DNA): TGTGCCACCAGTCGGGACTCTGGGGCCAACGTCCTGACTTTC.

The gene calls are TRBV28 and TRBJ2-7; D possibly corresponds to TRBD1 (5 bases). The CDR3 covers 14 residues. Germline CDR1 MDHEN, CDR2 SYDVKM. The V end lost 3 bases, the J end lost 12 bases, and 21 bases lay between the germline ends. The CDR3 is CASSLAGQGLFRYF. CDR3 DNA: TGTGCCAGCAGTTTGGCCGGACAAGGTCTATTTAGGTACTTC.

This clone was observed a few times. The chain uses TRBV27 and TRBJ1-1; D ambiguous. Germline V CDR1 and CDR2: MNHEY, SMNVEV (reference sequence). This CDR3 region has 15 residues. V was cut by 2 bases and J by 1 base, with 11 bases left in between. The CDR3 DNA is TGTGCCAGCAGTTTAGTTCAGTCTGAGAACACTGAAGCTTTCTTT. Residues: CASSLVQSENTEAFF.

The rearrangement joins TRBV7-9 to TRBJ2-3; no reliable D call. CDR3 length: 14 residues. Trimming stripped 4 bases from V and 3 bases from J, with 11 bases between. CDR1 and CDR2 from the germline V gene are SEHNR and FQNEAQ (reference sequence). The CDR3 loop is CASSSRAQTDTQYF. DNA of the CDR3: TGTGCCAGCAGCTCCCGAGCGCAAACAGATACGCAGTATTTT.

This rearrangement joins TRBV2 to TRBJ2-1; 8 nucleotides line up with TRBD2. CDR1 SNHLY and CDR2 FYNNEI come from the germline V gene. After removal of 4 bases from V and 8 bases from J, the junction contained 16 bases not matched to a gene. The CDR3 runs 17 residues. The CDR3 here is CASSGGPRAGDIDEQFF. The CDR3 DNA reads TGTGCCAGCAGTGGAGGGCCGCGAGCGGGAGATATAGATGAGCAGTTCTTC.

This rearrangement joins TRBV13 to TRBJ2-7, with 7 bases lining up with TRBD1. V lost 4 bases, J lost 2 bases, and 14 bases stayed unmatched. CDR1 is PRHDT, CDR2 FYEKMQ, per germline (reference sequence). The CDR3 contains 17 residues. This chain's CDR3 is CASSSRSIQGMAYEQYF. Here the CDR3 DNA reads TGTGCCAGCAGCTCCCGTTCGATACAGGGGATGGCCTACGAGCAGTACTTC.

CDR3 in amino acids: CASSDGLAGVDTGELFF. Here the CDR3 DNA reads TGTGCCAGCAGCGATGGACTAGCGGGAGTGGACACCGGGGAGCTGTTTTTT. The V call is TRBV9, the J call TRBJ2-2; TRBD2 agrees at 13 bases. The J segment lost 3 bases and the V segment lost 3 bases, leaving 5 bases of the junction unmatched. Germline CDR1 SGDLS, CDR2 YYNGEE. The CDR3 sequence is 17 residues long.

V is TRBV5-4 and J is TRBJ1-2; possible D gene TRBD1, 5 bases. Trimming cost V 3 bases and J 0 bases, with 9 bases left between them. Germline V gene lookup returns CDR1 SGHNT and CDR2 YYREEE (reference sequence). This CDR3 comprises 14 residues. The CDR3, as DNA: TGTGCCAGCAGCTACAGGATAGCTAACTATGGCTACACCTTC. Encoded protein: CASSYRIANYGYTF. The variable domain in full, completed from reference TRBV5-4 and TRBJ1-2, reads ETGVTQSPTHLIKTRGQQVTLRCSSQSGHNTVSWYQQALGQGPQFIFQYYREEENGRGNFPPRFSGLQFPNYSSELNVNALELDDSALYLCASSYRIANYGYTFGSGTRLTVV.

The rearrangement links TRBV30 to TRBJ2-5; 7 bases fit TRBD2. V lost 8 bases to trimming and J lost 5 bases; unmatched junction nucleotides: 8. The CDR3 contains 12 residues. The germline gives CDR1 GTSNPN, CDR2 SVGIG (reference sequence). CDR3 DNA sequence: TGTGCCGGGGGGGAAGGAGGGGAGACCCAGTACTTC. Translated: CAGGEGGETQYF.